The text below deals with one TCR beta chain. The data originate from a study of T cells expressing NK-cell markers. Study details: CD3+CD56+NKG2C+, CD3+CD56+NKG2C- and CD3+CD56-NKG2C+ T cells, once sorted, supplied the TCR beta repertoires.

The CDR3 is 14 amino acids. Germline V gene sequence: CDR1 MNHEY, CDR2 SMNVEV (reference sequence). TCRdb reprocessed the 5' RACE reads; each CDR3 protein has one entry and no DNA is given. The table counts about 460,000 distinct CDR3 sequences; approximately 1.4% lies in the top ten. This TCR derives from a woman in her 50s in good health. Input material: blood T cells: a sorted CD56 or NKG2C T cell subset, CD4+ or CD8+ T cells, or bulk PBMC T cells (not recorded which). J is TRBJ2-5 and V is TRBV27; there is no DNA to check the TCRdb D call of TRBD2. This CDR3 reads CASRTSPPQETQYF.